This T cell receptor beta chain was documented in a study of blood T cell repertoires in COVID-19. The wider study: COVID-19 samples, acute and convalescent, were from the United States, Italy and Spain. PBMCs, B-cell-depleted T cells, or T cells provided the cDNA or gDNA that made up the material.

Trimming cost V 1 base and J 2 bases, with 8 bases left between them. This CDR3 is built from 14 residues. The germline V gene has CDR1 SGHRS and CDR2 YFSETQ. Original processing notes: Amplified reference gene primers provided the basis for estimating nucleated cell counts. The repertoire was sequenced with immunoSEQ multiplex PCR; TCRdb's copy has only in-frame clones and lacks some. V, J and clone size are those of that table, while D and trimming were read from the DNA. The profile shows under 85,000 clones, roughly 86% of them singletons. The sequenced sample consisted of peripheral blood. The chain has TRBV5-1 and TRBJ2-3; D unresolved. The source of this sequence is a human donor in a cohort sampled during active COVID-19. CDR3 coding DNA: TGCGCCAGCAGCTTGACTACTCCCACAGATACGCAGTATTTT. Protein: CASSLTTPTDTQYF.